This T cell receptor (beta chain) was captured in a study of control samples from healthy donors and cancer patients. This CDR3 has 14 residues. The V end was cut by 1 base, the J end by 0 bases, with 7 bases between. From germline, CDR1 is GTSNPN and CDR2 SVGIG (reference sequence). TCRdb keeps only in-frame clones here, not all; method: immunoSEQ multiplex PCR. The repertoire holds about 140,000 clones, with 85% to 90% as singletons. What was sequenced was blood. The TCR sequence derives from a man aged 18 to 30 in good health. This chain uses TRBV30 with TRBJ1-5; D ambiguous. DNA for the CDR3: TGTGCCTGGAGTGCCGCATATAGCAATCAGCCCCAGCATTTT. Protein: CAWSAAYSNQPQHF.